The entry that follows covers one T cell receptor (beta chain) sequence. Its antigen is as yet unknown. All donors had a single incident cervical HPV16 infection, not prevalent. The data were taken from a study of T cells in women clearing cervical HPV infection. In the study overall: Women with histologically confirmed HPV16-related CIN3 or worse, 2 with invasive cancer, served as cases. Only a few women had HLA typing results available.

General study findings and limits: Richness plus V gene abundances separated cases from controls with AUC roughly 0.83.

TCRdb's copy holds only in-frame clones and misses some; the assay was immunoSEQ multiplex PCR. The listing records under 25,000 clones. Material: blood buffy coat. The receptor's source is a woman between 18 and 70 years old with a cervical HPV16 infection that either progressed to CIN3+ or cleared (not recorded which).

The CDR3 region is CASSPAGETQYF. The covered CDR3 bases are TGTGCCAGCAGCCCGGCAGGAGAGACC. V and J are TRBV7-9 and TRBJ2-5, with unresolved D. The read ends 3 residues before the CDR3 terminus; that terminus is restored from the germline J gene. The length of the CDR3 is 12 residues. With 5 bases removed from V and 4 bases from J, the gap between germline ends came to 8 bases. In germline, CDR1 is SEHNR, CDR2 FQNEAQ (reference sequence).